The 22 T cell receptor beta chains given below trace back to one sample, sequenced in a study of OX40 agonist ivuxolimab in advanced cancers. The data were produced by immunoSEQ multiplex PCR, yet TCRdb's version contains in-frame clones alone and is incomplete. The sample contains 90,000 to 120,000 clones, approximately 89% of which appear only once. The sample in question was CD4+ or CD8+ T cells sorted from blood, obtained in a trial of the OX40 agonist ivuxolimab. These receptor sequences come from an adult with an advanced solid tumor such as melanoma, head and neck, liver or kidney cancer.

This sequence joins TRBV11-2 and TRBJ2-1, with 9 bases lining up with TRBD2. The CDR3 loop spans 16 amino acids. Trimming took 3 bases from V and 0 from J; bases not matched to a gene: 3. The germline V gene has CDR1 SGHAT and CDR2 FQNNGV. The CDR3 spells CASSLTSGSSYNEQFF. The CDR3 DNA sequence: TGTGCCAGCAGCTTGACTAGCGGTAGCTCCTACAATGAGCAGTTCTTC.

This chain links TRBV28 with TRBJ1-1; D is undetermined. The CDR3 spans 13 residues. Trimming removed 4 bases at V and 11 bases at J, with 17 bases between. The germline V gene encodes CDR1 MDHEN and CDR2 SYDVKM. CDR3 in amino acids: CASSYMGILGAFF. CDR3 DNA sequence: TGTGCCAGCAGTTACATGGGCATCCTCGGCGCTTTCTTT.

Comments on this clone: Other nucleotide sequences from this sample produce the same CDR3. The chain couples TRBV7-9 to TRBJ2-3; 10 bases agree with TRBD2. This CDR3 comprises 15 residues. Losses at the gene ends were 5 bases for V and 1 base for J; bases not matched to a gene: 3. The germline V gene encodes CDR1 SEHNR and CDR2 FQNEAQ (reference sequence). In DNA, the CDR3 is TGTGCCAGCAGCCTGGGGACTAGCGGCACAGATACGCAGTATTTT. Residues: CASSLGTSGTDTQYF.

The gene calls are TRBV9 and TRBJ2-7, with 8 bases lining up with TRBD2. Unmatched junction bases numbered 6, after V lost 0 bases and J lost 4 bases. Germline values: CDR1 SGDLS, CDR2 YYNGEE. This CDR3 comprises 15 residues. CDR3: CASSVDRGGPYEQYF. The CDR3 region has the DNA TGTGCCAGCAGCGTAGATCGGGGGGGCCCGTACGAGCAGTACTTC.

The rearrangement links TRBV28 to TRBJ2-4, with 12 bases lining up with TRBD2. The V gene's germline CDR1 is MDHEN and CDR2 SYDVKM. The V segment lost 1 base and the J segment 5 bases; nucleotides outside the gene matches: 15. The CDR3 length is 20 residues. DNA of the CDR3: TGTGCCAGCAGTTTATATCCCGTGGGGGCTAGCGGGAGGGAGGAAAACATTCAGTACTTC. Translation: CASSLYPVGASGREENIQYF.

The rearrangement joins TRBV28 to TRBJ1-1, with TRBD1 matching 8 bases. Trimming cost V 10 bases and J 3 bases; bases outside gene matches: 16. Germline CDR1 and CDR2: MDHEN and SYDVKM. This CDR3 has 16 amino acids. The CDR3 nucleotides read TGTGCCATCTTCAATCAGGGGGCCCTAGGGGACACTGAAGCTTTCTTT. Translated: CAIFNQGALGDTEAFF.

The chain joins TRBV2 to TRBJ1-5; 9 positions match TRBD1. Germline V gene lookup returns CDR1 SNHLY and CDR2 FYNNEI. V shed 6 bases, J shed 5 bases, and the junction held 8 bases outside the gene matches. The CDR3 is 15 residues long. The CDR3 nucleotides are TGTGCCAGCAGGGATAAGACAGGGGGTCATCAGCCCCAGCATTTT. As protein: CASRDKTGGHQPQHF. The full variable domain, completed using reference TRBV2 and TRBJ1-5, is EPEVTQTPSHQVTQMGQEVILRCVPISNHLYFYWYRQILGQKVEFLVSFYNNEISEKSEIFDDQFSVERPDGSNFTLKIRSTKLEDSAMYFCASRDKTGGHQPQHFGDGTRLSIL.

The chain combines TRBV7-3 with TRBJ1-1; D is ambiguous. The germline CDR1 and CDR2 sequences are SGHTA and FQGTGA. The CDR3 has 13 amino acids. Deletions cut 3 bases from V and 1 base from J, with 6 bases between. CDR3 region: CASSFAENTEAFF. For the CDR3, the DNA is TGTGCCAGCAGCTTCGCAGAGAACACTGAAGCTTTCTTT.

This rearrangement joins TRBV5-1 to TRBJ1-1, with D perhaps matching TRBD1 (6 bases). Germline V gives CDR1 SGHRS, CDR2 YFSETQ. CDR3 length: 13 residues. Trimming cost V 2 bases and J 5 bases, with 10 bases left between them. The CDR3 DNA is TGCGCCAGCAGCTTTGACGGGACAACTGAAGCTTTCTTT. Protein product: CASSFDGTTEAFF.

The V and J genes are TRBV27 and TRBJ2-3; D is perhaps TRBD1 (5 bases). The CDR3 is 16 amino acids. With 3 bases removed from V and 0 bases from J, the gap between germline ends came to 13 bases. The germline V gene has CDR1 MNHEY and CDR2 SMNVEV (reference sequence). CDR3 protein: CASSFRAGKSTDTQYF. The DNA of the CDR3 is TGTGCCAGCAGTTTTCGGGCAGGGAAAAGCACAGATACGCAGTATTTT.

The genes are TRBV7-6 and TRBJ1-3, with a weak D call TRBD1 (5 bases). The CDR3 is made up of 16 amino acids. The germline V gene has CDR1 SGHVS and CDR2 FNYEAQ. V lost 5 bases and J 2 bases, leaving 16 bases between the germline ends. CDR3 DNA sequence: TGTGCCAGCAGCCCCGGGGGAGGGGCCCCTGGAAACACCATATATTTT. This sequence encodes CASSPGGGAPGNTIYF.

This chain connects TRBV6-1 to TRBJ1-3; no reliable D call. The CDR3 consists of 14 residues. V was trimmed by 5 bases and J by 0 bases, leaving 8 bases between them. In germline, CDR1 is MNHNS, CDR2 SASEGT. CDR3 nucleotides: TGTGCCAGCAGTCCGACGGACTCTGGAAACACCATATATTTT. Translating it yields CASSPTDSGNTIYF.

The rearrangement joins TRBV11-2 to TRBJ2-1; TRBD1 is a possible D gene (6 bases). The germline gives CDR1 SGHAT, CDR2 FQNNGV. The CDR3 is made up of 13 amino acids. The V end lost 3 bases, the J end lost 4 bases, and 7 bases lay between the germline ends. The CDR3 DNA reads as TGTGCCAGCAGCTTCCAGGGGTACAATGAGCAGTTCTTC. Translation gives CASSFQGYNEQFF. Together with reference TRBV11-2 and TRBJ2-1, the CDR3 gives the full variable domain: EAGVAQSPRYKIIEKRQSVAFWCNPISGHATLYWYQQILGQGPKLLIQFQNNGVVDDSQLPKDRFSAERLKGVDSTLKIQPAKLEDSAVYLCASSFQGYNEQFFGPGTRLTVL.

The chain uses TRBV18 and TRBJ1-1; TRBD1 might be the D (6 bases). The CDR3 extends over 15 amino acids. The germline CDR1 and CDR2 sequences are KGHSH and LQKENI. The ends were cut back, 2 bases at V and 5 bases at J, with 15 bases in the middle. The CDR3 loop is CASSPVGGEWTEAFF. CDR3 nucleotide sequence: TGTGCCAGCTCACCAGTCGGGGGCGAGTGGACTGAAGCTTTCTTT.

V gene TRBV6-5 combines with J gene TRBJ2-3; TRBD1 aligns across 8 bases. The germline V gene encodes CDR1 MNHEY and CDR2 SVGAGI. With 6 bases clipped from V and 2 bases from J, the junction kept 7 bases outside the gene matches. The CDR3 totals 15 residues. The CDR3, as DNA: TGTGCCAGCAGGGAGACAGGGGCCAACACAGATACGCAGTATTTT. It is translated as CASRETGANTDTQYF.

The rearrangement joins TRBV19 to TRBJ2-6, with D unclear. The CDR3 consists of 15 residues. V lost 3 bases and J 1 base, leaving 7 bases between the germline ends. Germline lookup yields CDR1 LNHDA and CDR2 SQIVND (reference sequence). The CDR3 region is CASSIGQSGANVLTF. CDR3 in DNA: TGTGCCAGTAGTATCGGGCAGTCTGGGGCCAACGTCCTGACTTTC. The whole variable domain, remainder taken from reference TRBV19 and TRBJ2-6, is DGGITQSPKYLFRKEGQNVTLSCEQNLNHDAMYWYRQDPGQGLRLIYYSQIVNDFQKGDIAEGYSVSREKKESFPLTVTSAQKNPTAFYLCASSIGQSGANVLTFGAGSRLTVL.

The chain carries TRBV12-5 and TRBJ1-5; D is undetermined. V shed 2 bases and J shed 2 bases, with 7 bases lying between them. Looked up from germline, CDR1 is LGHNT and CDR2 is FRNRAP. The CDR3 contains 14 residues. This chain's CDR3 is CASGLHPRNQPQHF. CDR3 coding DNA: TGTGCTAGTGGTTTGCACCCACGCAATCAGCCCCAGCATTTT.

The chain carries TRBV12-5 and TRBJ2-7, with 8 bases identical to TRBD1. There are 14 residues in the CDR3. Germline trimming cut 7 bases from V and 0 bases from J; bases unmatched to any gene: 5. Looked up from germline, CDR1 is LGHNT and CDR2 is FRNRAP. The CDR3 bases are TGTGCTAGTGCACAGGGGGGCAACTCCTACGAGCAGTACTTC. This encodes CASAQGGNSYEQYF.

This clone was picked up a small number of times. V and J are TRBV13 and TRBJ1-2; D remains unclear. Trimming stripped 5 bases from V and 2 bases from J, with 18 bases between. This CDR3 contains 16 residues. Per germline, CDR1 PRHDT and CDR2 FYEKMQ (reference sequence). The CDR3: CASSREPQTLNYGYTF. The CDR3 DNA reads TGTGCCAGCAGCCGAGAGCCACAAACCTTGAACTATGGCTACACCTTC.

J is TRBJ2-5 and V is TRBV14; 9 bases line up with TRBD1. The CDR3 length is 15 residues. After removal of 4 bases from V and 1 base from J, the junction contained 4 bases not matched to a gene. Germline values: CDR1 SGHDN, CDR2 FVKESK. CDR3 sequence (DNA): TGTGCCAGCAGCCGTGGACAGGGGAGCCAAGAGACCCAGTACTTC. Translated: CASSRGQGSQETQYF.

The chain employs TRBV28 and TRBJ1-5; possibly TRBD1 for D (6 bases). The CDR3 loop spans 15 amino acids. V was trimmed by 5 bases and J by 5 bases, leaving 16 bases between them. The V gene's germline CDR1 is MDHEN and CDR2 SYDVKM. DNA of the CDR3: TGTGCCAGCAGTGCCCCGGGGGGGGCATATCAGCCCCAGCATTTT. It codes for CASSAPGGAYQPQHF.

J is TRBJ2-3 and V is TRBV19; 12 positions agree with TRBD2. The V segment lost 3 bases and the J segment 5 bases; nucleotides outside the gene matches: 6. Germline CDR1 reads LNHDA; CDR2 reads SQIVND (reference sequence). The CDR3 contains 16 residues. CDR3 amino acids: CASSIGLAGRQDTQYF. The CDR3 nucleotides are TGTGCCAGTAGTATTGGACTAGCGGGACGTCAAGATACGCAGTATTTT. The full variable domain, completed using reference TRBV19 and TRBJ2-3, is DGGITQSPKYLFRKEGQNVTLSCEQNLNHDAMYWYRQDPGQGLRLIYYSQIVNDFQKGDIAEGYSVSREKKESFPLTVTSAQKNPTAFYLCASSIGLAGRQDTQYFGPGTRLTVL.